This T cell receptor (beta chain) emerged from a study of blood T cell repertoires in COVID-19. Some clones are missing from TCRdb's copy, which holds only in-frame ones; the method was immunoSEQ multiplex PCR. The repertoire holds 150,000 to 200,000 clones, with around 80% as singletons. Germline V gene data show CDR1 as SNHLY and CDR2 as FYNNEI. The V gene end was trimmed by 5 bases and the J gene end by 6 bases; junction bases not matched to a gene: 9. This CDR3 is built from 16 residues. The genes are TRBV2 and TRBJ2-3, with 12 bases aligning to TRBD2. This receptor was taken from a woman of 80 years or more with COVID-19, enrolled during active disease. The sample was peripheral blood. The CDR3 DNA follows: TGTGCCAGCAGTTATCTAGCGGGGGGGGCAAGGGATACGCAGTATTTT. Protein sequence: CASSYLAGGARDTQYF.